A single sample gave rise to the 6 T cell receptor beta chains below, sequenced in a study of T-cell reconstitution after alpha-beta-depleted transplantation in children. Preparation of the TCRbeta library involved a method that used unique molecular identifiers. MiXCR, run by TCRdb on the PCR reads, gives a single entry per CDR3 protein. The sample shows about 580,000 distinct CDR3 sequences, 23% of them seen only once. The material was PBMCs, mostly from graft donor cells, obtained 360 days after TCRalphabeta/CD19-depleted stem cell transplant. These receptors were taken from a boy in the first two years of life who had a stem cell transplant for acute myeloid leukemia, so the T cells may come from the graft donor.

This clonotype was found a few times. The gene calls are TRBV27 and TRBJ2-2, with D possibly being TRBD2 (5 bases). The CDR3 is 17 amino acids. Trimming took off 2 bases at V and 3 bases at J, with 16 bases between the two ends. Germline assignment: CDR1 MNHEY and CDR2 SMNVEV (reference sequence). The CDR3 is CASSLGRQRRYTGELFF. CDR3 DNA: TGTGCCAGCAGTTTAGGCCGCCAGCGGAGGTACACCGGGGAGCTGTTTTTT.

This clonotype was seen a handful of times. The chain is built from TRBV28 and TRBJ2-4; maybe TRBD1 (6 bases). Germline CDR1 reads MDHEN; CDR2 reads SYDVKM. The CDR3 is 13 amino acids. Trimming took 3 bases from V and 6 from J, leaving 9 bases between them. The CDR3 here is CASSLTQGNIQYF. CDR3 sequence (DNA): TGTGCCAGCAGTTTGACACAGGGAAACATTCAGTACTTC.

This clonotype was recorded many times. As DNA, the CDR3 is TGTGCCAGCATTAAGGGCAGGGGACCGGGCGGCTACACCTTC. This sequence encodes CASIKGRGPGGYTF. The V call is TRBV12-3 or TRBV12-4, the J call TRBJ1-2, with D tentatively TRBD1 (6 bases). Trimming stripped 7 bases from V and 8 bases from J, with 20 bases between. The CDR3 contains 14 residues.

The chain recombines TRBV11-2 with TRBJ2-7, with D possibly being TRBD1 (6 bases). Germline CDR1 and CDR2: SGHAT and FQNNGV. V was pared by 5 bases and J by 0 bases, with 11 bases between. The CDR3 is 14 residues long. The CDR3 bases are TGTGCCAGCAGCCCCGGGGACATCTCCTACGAGCAGTACGTC. The encoded protein is CASSPGDISYEQYV.

The chain couples TRBV10-2 to TRBJ1-6; 9 bases map to TRBD1. The germline V gene has CDR1 WSHSY and CDR2 SAAADI. The CDR3 spans 16 residues. V shed 3 bases and J 7 bases; nucleotides not matched to a gene: 7. The CDR3 protein is CASSDYPTGGNSPLHF. The CDR3 coding sequence is TGCGCCAGCAGTGACTATCCGACAGGGGGAAATTCACCCCTCCACTTT.

This clonotype was counted a few times. The V and J genes are TRBV12-3 or TRBV12-4 and TRBJ2-5; 13 bases match TRBD2. J gave up 5 bases and V 2 bases, and 11 bases lay outside the gene matches. The CDR3 runs 18 residues. As DNA, the CDR3 is TGTGCCAGCAGTTTACGAGCACTAGCGGGGGGGCTCCGGGAGACCCAGTACTTC. Its protein is CASSLRALAGGLRETQYF.